These 29 T cell receptor beta chains were all obtained from the same sample, sequenced in a study of neoadjuvant anti-PD-1 for oral cavity cancer. TCRdb's copy holds only in-frame clones and misses some; the assay was immunoSEQ multiplex PCR. The sample has just over 9,000 clones, 64% seen once. Indicated time point: after neoadjuvant nivolumab, at surgical resection. Here the sequenced sample was PBMCs, taken after nivolumab (anti-PD-1) treatment. The receptor set was obtained from a person aged 35-79 years with oral cavity squamous cell carcinoma.

The genes are TRBV7-3 and TRBJ1-1; no reliable D call. The CDR3 has 14 amino acids. V shed 2 bases and J shed 5 bases, with 12 bases lying between them. CDR1 and CDR2 from the germline V gene are SGHTA and FQGTGA. The DNA for the CDR3 is TGTGCCAGCAGCTTAGGAGGCCCCGGGACTGAAGCTTTCTTT. It is translated as CASSLGGPGTEAFF.

V is TRBV6-5 and J is TRBJ2-2, with D unresolved. Per the germline V gene, CDR1 is MNHEY and CDR2 is SVGAGI. The V end was cut by 8 bases, the J end by 6 bases, with 10 bases between. This CDR3 has 12 amino acids. CDR3 sequence: CASGVFSGELFF. The CDR3 nucleotides are TGTGCCAGCGGGGTTTTCTCCGGGGAGCTGTTTTTT.

The chain joins TRBV7-8 to TRBJ2-5; D may correspond to TRBD1 or TRBD2 (5 bases each). The V gene lost 7 bases and the J gene lost 4 bases, with 13 bases spanning the gap. Germline-derived CDR1 and CDR2 are SGHVS and FQNEAQ. CDR3 size: 13 residues. The CDR3 sequence is CASTRRGGETQYF. The CDR3 DNA follows: TGTGCCAGCACCCGGCGTGGGGGAGAGACCCAGTACTTC.

This rearrangement joins TRBV19 to TRBJ1-5; a weak D match, TRBD1 (6 bases). The CDR3 has 17 amino acids. CDR1 and CDR2 from the germline V gene are LNHDA and SQIVND (reference sequence). V lost 5 bases to trimming and J lost 0 bases, with 17 bases between them. The CDR3: CASSYGTRGNSNQPQHF. CDR3 nucleotide sequence: TGTGCCAGTAGTTACGGGACAAGAGGGAATAGCAATCAGCCCCAGCATTTT.

The chain joins TRBV30 to TRBJ1-5; D is possibly TRBD1 (6 bases). The V end was cut by 3 bases, the J end by 4 bases, with 10 bases between. The CDR3 extends over 13 amino acids. Germline loops: CDR1 GTSNPN, CDR2 SVGIG (reference sequence). This CDR3 is CAWRGHPNQPQHF. In DNA, the CDR3 is TGTGCCTGGAGGGGACATCCGAATCAGCCCCAGCATTTT. The variable domain in full, with the rest retrieved from reference TRBV30 and TRBJ1-5, is SQTIHQWPATLVQPVGSPLSLECTVEGTSNPNLYWYRQAAGRGLQLLFYSVGIGQISSEVPQNLSASRPQDRQFILSSKKLLLSDSGFYLCAWRGHPNQPQHFGDGTRLSIL.

The V gene is TRBV5-1, the J gene TRBJ1-1, with TRBD1 matching 9 bases. This CDR3 is 14 amino acids long. V lost 0 bases to trimming and J lost 5 bases; unmatched junction nucleotides: 2. CDR1 and CDR2 (germline): SGHRS, YFSETQ. CDR3 region: CASSLGQGGTEAFF. CDR3 nucleotide sequence: TGCGCCAGCAGCTTGGGACAGGGGGGGACTGAAGCTTTCTTT.

The CDR3 region has the DNA TGTGCCAGCAGTCGGGACTATAATGAAAAACTGTTTTTT. Its translation is CASSRDYNEKLFF. The rearrangement uses TRBV6-5 and TRBJ1-4, with a weak D call TRBD1 (5 bases). Germline V gene data show CDR1 as MNHEY and CDR2 as SVGAGI. The ends were cut back, 5 bases at V and 4 bases at J, with 8 bases in the middle. This CDR3 comprises 13 residues.

V usage is TRBV5-1 and J usage is TRBJ2-1, with 11 bases identical to TRBD2. CDR1 and CDR2 from the germline V gene are SGHRS and YFSETQ. The ends lost 7 bases at V and 5 bases at J; junction bases unmatched: 11. The CDR3 has 16 amino acids. The CDR3 loop is CASLPLAGGPDNEQFF. CDR3 DNA: TGCGCCAGCCTACCTTTAGCGGGGGGGCCGGACAATGAGCAGTTCTTC.

This chain links TRBV5-4 with TRBJ2-3, with 12 bases matching TRBD2. CDR3 length equals 16 residues. V lost 4 bases, J lost 5 bases, and 8 bases stayed unmatched. Germline CDR1 SGHNT, CDR2 YYREEE (reference sequence). The CDR3 reads CASSRSSGGAEDTQYF. The DNA of the CDR3 is TGTGCCAGCAGCAGATCTAGCGGGGGGGCTGAAGATACGCAGTATTTT. The full variable domain, rest sourced from reference TRBV5-4 and TRBJ2-3, is ETGVTQSPTHLIKTRGQQVTLRCSSQSGHNTVSWYQQALGQGPQFIFQYYREEENGRGNFPPRFSGLQFPNYSSELNVNALELDDSALYLCASSRSSGGAEDTQYFGPGTRLTVL.

The chain combines TRBV27 with TRBJ2-7; the D call may be TRBD1 or TRBD2 (5 bases each). V gave up 3 bases and J gave up 5 bases, with 14 bases separating them. Germline CDR1 reads MNHEY; CDR2 reads SMNVEV (reference sequence). This CDR3 is built from 14 residues. This CDR3 reads CASSFRGEKDEQYF. CDR3 in DNA: TGTGCCAGCAGTTTTCGAGGGGAAAAGGACGAGCAGTACTTC.

The chain joins TRBV7-6 to TRBJ2-1, with D possibly TRBD2 on 5 matching bases. The V gene's germline CDR1 is SGHVS and CDR2 FNYEAQ. The CDR3 runs 14 residues. V lost 4 bases to trimming and J lost 4 bases, with 11 bases between them. CDR3 loop: CASSSGPGYNEQFF. The CDR3 region has the DNA TGTGCCAGCAGCTCCGGACCGGGATACAATGAGCAGTTCTTC.

CDR3: CASSIPVLAGGGELFF. CDR3 DNA: TGTGCCAGTAGTATCCCGGTACTAGCGGGGGGCGGGGAGCTGTTTTTT. The chain links TRBV19 to TRBJ2-2, with 12 nucleotides matching TRBD2. Unmatched junction bases numbered 6, after V lost 3 bases and J lost 7 bases. CDR1 and CDR2 (germline): LNHDA, SQIVND (reference sequence). The CDR3 contains 16 residues. The full variable domain, its missing parts supplied by reference TRBV19 and TRBJ2-2, is DGGITQSPKYLFRKEGQNVTLSCEQNLNHDAMYWYRQDPGQGLRLIYYSQIVNDFQKGDIAEGYSVSREKKESFPLTVTSAQKNPTAFYLCASSIPVLAGGGELFFGEGSRLTVL.

The chain has TRBV7-6 and TRBJ2-5, with D perhaps given as TRBD1 or TRBD2 (5 bases each). The germline CDR1 and CDR2 sequences are SGHVS and FNYEAQ. V lost 3 bases, J lost 5 bases, and 16 bases lay in between. The length of the CDR3 is 15 residues. The CDR3 loop reads CASSLGVEVWETQYF. CDR3 DNA sequence: TGTGCCAGCAGCTTGGGGGTAGAGGTGTGGGAGACCCAGTACTTC. Looking up the rest from reference TRBV7-6 and TRBJ2-5 gives the full variable domain: GAGVSQSPRYKVTKRGQDVALRCDPISGHVSLYWYRQALGQGPEFLTYFNYEAQQDKSGLPNDRFSAERPEGSISTLTIQRTEQRDSAMYRCASSLGVEVWETQYFGPGTRLLVL.

This chain connects TRBV18 to TRBJ2-5; 7 bases are shared with TRBD2. The J call may be mistaken, given a closer DNA end match to TRBJ2-7. The germline gives CDR1 KGHSH, CDR2 LQKENI. The CDR3 contains 14 residues. As DNA, the CDR3 is TGTGCCAGCTCACCACGGAGCGGGACGAGCGAGCAGTACTTC. The encoded protein is CASSPRSGTSEQYF.

This rearrangement joins TRBV28 to TRBJ1-6; 9 bases fit TRBD1. This CDR3 contains 13 residues. The V and J ends lost 8 bases and 5 bases, in that order; junction bases with no gene match: 1. Germline CDR1 reads MDHEN; CDR2 reads SYDVKM. DNA of the CDR3: TGTGCCAGCCGGGACAGGGATAATTCACCCCTCCACTTT. This codes for CASRDRDNSPLHF.

V gene TRBV25-1 combines with J gene TRBJ2-2; weak D call: TRBD2 (6 bases). The V and J ends lost 2 bases and 4 bases respectively, with 11 bases between them. CDR1 and CDR2 from the germline V gene are MGHDK and SYGVNS. This CDR3 has 15 amino acids. CDR3 amino acids: CASSEDGTFTGELFF. The CDR3, as DNA: TGTGCCAGCAGTGAAGACGGGACTTTCACCGGGGAGCTGTTTTTT.

The chain is built from TRBV19 and TRBJ1-5; perhaps TRBD1 as D (5 bases). CDR1 and CDR2 from the germline V gene are LNHDA and SQIVND (reference sequence). CDR3 size: 14 residues. V shed 0 bases and J shed 7 bases, with 10 bases lying between them. The CDR3 DNA follows: TGTGCCAGTAGTATAGAAGACAGTGGGCAGCCCCAGCATTTT. Encoded protein: CASSIEDSGQPQHF.

The CDR3 coding sequence is TGCAGTGCTGGAATTATTGCTGAGCAGTTCTTC. The encoded protein is CSAGIIAEQFF. V is TRBV20-1 and J is TRBJ2-1; D unresolved. The CDR3 contains 11 residues. V dropped 5 bases and J dropped 9 bases, with 11 bases sitting between them. Germline CDR1 is DFQATT and CDR2 is SNEGSKA (reference sequence).

This clone was detected only a few times. J is TRBJ1-5 and V is TRBV6-5; 7 bases agree with TRBD1. Germline CDR1 is MNHEY and CDR2 is SVGAGI. There are 16 residues in the CDR3. The V segment lost 2 bases and the J segment 3 bases; nucleotides outside the gene matches: 7. The CDR3 loop is CASSYPDREVNQPQHF. CDR3 DNA: TGTGCCAGCAGTTACCCAGACAGGGAGGTCAATCAGCCCCAGCATTTT.

The V call is TRBV28, the J call TRBJ1-5, with 8 bases matching TRBD1. The junction had 9 bases not matched to a gene; V was cut back by 8 bases and J by 3 bases. CDR1 is MDHEN and CDR2 is SYDVKM in the germline V gene. CDR3 length: 15 amino acids. CDR3 sequence (DNA): TGTGCCAGCTCTTCACCAGGGGGCGCCAATCAGCCCCAGCATTTT. Translated, it gives CASSSPGGANQPQHF.

The V gene is TRBV7-8, the J gene TRBJ2-7; tentative D call: TRBD1 (6 bases). In germline, CDR1 is SGHVS, CDR2 FQNEAQ. The CDR3 extends over 15 amino acids. Between the trimmed V and J ends, which lost 5 bases and 2 bases, there was a span of 16 bases. CDR3 sequence reads: CASSHRRTEAYEQYF. CDR3 nucleotides: TGTGCCAGCAGCCACCGCAGGACAGAGGCCTACGAGCAGTACTTC.

The CDR3 DNA reads as TGTGCCAGCAGCAAACCGGGACAGGGACGAGTCTACGAGCAGTACTTC. Its protein product is CASSKPGQGRVYEQYF. The chain recombines TRBV14 with TRBJ2-7; 9 bases agree with TRBD1. Looked up from germline, CDR1 is SGHDN and CDR2 is FVKESK. V was clipped by 5 bases and J by 3 bases; unmatched bases: 11. The CDR3 contains 16 residues.

This chain joins TRBV5-1 and TRBJ1-5, with D hard to call. The CDR3 is 13 amino acids. Germline V CDR1 and CDR2: SGHRS, YFSETQ. The germline V and J ends were trimmed by 0 bases and 0 bases, with 1 base remaining between them. CDR3 protein: CASSLGSNQPQHF. The DNA for the CDR3 is TGCGCCAGCAGCTTGGGTAGCAATCAGCCCCAGCATTTT.

The CDR3 bases are TGTGCCATCAGTTTTGGGGGACCAGATACGCAGTATTTT. This translates into CAISFGGPDTQYF. The chain combines TRBV10-3 with TRBJ2-3, with D perhaps being TRBD1 or TRBD2 (5 bases each). The V and J ends lost 5 bases and 4 bases respectively, with 10 bases between them. Germline V gene lookup returns CDR1 ENHRY and CDR2 SYGVKD. This CDR3 is built from 13 residues.

The chain carries TRBV19 and TRBJ2-2, with 9 bases matching TRBD2. V lost 7 bases and J lost 2; bases outside the gene matches: 8. Germline lookup yields CDR1 LNHDA and CDR2 SQIVND (reference sequence). The CDR3 covers 16 residues. The CDR3 loop reads CASTPTGTSNTGELFF. CDR3 nucleotide sequence: TGTGCCAGTACCCCCACCGGGACTAGCAACACCGGGGAGCTGTTTTTT.

This clone was recorded a few times. The V and J genes are TRBV19 and TRBJ2-5; D gene uncertain. V was shortened by 4 bases and J by 3 bases, with 9 bases between the two germline ends. This CDR3 contains 13 residues. Germline V gene lookup returns CDR1 LNHDA and CDR2 SQIVND (reference sequence). In DNA form, the CDR3 reads TGTGCCAGTAGTACCGGACGGAAAGAGACCCAGTACTTC. Amino acids: CASSTGRKETQYF. Supplemented by reference TRBV19 and TRBJ2-5, the full variable domain reads DGGITQSPKYLFRKEGQNVTLSCEQNLNHDAMYWYRQDPGQGLRLIYYSQIVNDFQKGDIAEGYSVSREKKESFPLTVTSAQKNPTAFYLCASSTGRKETQYFGPGTRLLVL.

V gene TRBV19 combines with J gene TRBJ2-7, with D maybe TRBD2 (7 bases). CDR3 size: 14 residues. The V gene lost 7 bases and the J gene lost 1 base, with 14 bases spanning the gap. Germline V CDR1 and CDR2: LNHDA, SQIVND (reference sequence). The CDR3 sequence: CASTKQGGSYEQYF. In DNA, the CDR3 is TGTGCCAGTACGAAACAGGGAGGGTCCTACGAGCAGTACTTC.

This clone has more than one count but fewer than ten. V gene TRBV6-6 combines with J gene TRBJ2-7, with TRBD1 matching 10 bases. V shed 0 bases and J 5 bases; nucleotides not matched to a gene: 7. Germline V gene data show CDR1 as MNHNY and CDR2 as SVGAGI (reference sequence). The CDR3 is 16 residues long. CDR3 sequence (DNA): TGTGCCAGCAGTTACTCGATGGGACAGGGGACGGACGAGCAGTACTTC. Its protein is CASSYSMGQGTDEQYF.

V and J are TRBV5-1 and TRBJ1-5, with no clear D. Trimming took off 0 bases at V and 4 bases at J, with 8 bases between the two ends. Germline V gene sequence: CDR1 SGHRS, CDR2 YFSETQ. CDR3 size: 14 residues. The DNA of the CDR3 is TGCGCCAGCAGCTTGGGGGAACCGAATCAGCCCCAGCATTTT. It specifies CASSLGEPNQPQHF.